Below are 30 T cell receptor beta chains sequenced from a single sample in a study of blood T cell repertoires in COVID-19. TCRdb keeps only in-frame clones here, not all; method: immunoSEQ multiplex PCR. The table has about 330,000 clones, over 75% seen once. The sequencing sample was made of PBMCs or T cells enriched from blood (not recorded which). The receptors were sampled from a woman aged 25 to 39 who had recovered from COVID-19.

The chain uses TRBV27 and TRBJ2-7, with 9 bases fitting TRBD1. J gave up 2 bases and V 5 bases, and 7 bases lay outside the gene matches. The germline V gene encodes CDR1 MNHEY and CDR2 SMNVEV (reference sequence). The CDR3 runs 15 residues. Here the CDR3 DNA reads TGTGCCAGCAGTCCGGGGACAGGGAGGGCCTACGAGCAGTACTTC. Protein: CASSPGTGRAYEQYF.

The rearrangement joins TRBV7-9 to TRBJ1-2, with 7 bases identical to TRBD1. CDR3 size: 14 residues. Looked up from germline, CDR1 is SEHNR and CDR2 is FQNEAQ (reference sequence). The V segment lost 6 bases and the J segment 4 bases; nucleotides outside the gene matches: 8. The CDR3 region is CASRYEDRFYGYTF. The CDR3 DNA is TGTGCCAGCAGGTACGAGGACAGGTTCTATGGCTACACCTTC.

This clone appeared once. Distinct nucleotide sequences in the sample also encode this CDR3. This chain uses TRBV11-2 with TRBJ2-3; 9 bases align to TRBD2. The CDR3 totals 13 residues. CDR1 is SGHAT and CDR2 is FQNNGV in the germline V gene. V lost 5 bases to trimming and J lost 3 bases; unmatched junction nucleotides: 0. CDR3 DNA: TGTGCCAGCAGCCTAGCGGGGACAGATACGCAGTATTTT. Amino acids: CASSLAGTDTQYF.

The chain couples TRBV9 to TRBJ2-7, with D maybe TRBD2 (6 bases). Between the trimmed V and J ends, which lost 4 bases and 2 bases, there was a span of 10 bases. The CDR3 has 13 residues. CDR1 and CDR2 (germline): SGDLS, YYNGEE. As DNA, the CDR3 is TGTGCCAGCAGCCCGGGGGAGCCCTACGAGCAGTACTTC. Residues: CASSPGEPYEQYF.

The gene calls are TRBV7-3 and TRBJ2-3, with D maybe TRBD1 (6 bases). Trimming took off 5 bases at V and 13 bases at J, with 16 bases between the two ends. CDR1 and CDR2 from the germline V gene are SGHTA and FQGTGA. This CDR3 is 12 amino acids long. CDR3 bases: TGTGCCAGCAGCCAAGGGGGTACCGATAAGTATTTT. Residues: CASSQGGTDKYF.

The V call is TRBV7-2, the J call TRBJ1-3; a weak D match, TRBD1 (6 bases). In germline, CDR1 is SGHTA, CDR2 FQGNSA. The CDR3 loop spans 14 amino acids. The V and J ends lost 5 bases and 3 bases respectively, with 11 bases between them. The DNA of the CDR3 is TGTGCCAGCAGCACTCAGGGGAATGGAAACACCATATATTTT. As protein: CASSTQGNGNTIYF.

The V and J genes are TRBV11-2 and TRBJ1-3; no firm D call. Germline lookup yields CDR1 SGHAT and CDR2 FQNNGV. V lost 1 base and J 0 bases, leaving 10 bases between the germline ends. The CDR3 spans 16 residues. The CDR3 sequence: CASSLVPLSSGNTIYF. The CDR3 bases are TGTGCCAGCAGCTTAGTTCCTCTCAGCTCTGGAAACACCATATATTTT.

The rearrangement joins TRBV5-4 to TRBJ1-2; maybe TRBD1 (6 bases). This CDR3 contains 15 residues. The germline V and J ends were trimmed by 4 bases and 2 bases, with 15 bases remaining between them. Per germline, CDR1 SGHNT and CDR2 YYREEE (reference sequence). The DNA of the CDR3 is TGTGCCAGCAGCCGGGGTCCCCAGGGGAACTATGGCTACACCTTC. This encodes CASSRGPQGNYGYTF.

Notes on this clone: Different DNA sequences within this sample yield the same CDR3. The chain couples TRBV20-1 to TRBJ2-2, with unresolved D. CDR3 size: 13 residues. V lost 3 bases and J lost 1, with 6 bases in between. The germline V gene has CDR1 DFQATT and CDR2 SNEGSKA (reference sequence). CDR3 amino acids: CSASRGNTGELFF. CDR3 coding DNA: TGCAGTGCTAGTCGCGGGAACACCGGGGAGCTGTTTTTT.

V and J are TRBV29-1 and TRBJ1-1, with 9 nucleotides matching TRBD1. This CDR3 is 15 amino acids long. CDR1 and CDR2 (germline): SQVTM, ANQGSEA. Trimming at V came to 6 bases and at J to 2 bases, leaving 10 bases not matched to a gene. As DNA, the CDR3 is TGCAGCGTAGATAACAGGGGGCGTAAAAACACTGAAGCTTTCTTT. Translating it yields CSVDNRGRKNTEAFF. Filled out from reference TRBV29-1 and TRBJ1-1, the complete variable domain reads SAVISQKPSRDICQRGTSLTIQCQVDSQVTMMFWYRQQPGQSLTLIATANQGSEATYESGFVIDKFPISRPNLTFSTLTVSNMSPEDSSIYLCSVDNRGRKNTEAFFGQGTRLTVV.

V is TRBV10-3 and J is TRBJ2-1; 15 bases agree with TRBD2. The CDR3 has 18 residues. Germline V gives CDR1 ENHRY, CDR2 SYGVKD. The J segment lost 9 bases and the V segment lost 0 bases, leaving 9 bases of the junction unmatched. CDR3 amino acids: CAISESSGTSGGLVEQFF. Here the CDR3 DNA reads TGTGCCATCAGTGAGTCCTCCGGGACTAGCGGGGGGCTGGTTGAGCAGTTCTTC.

V gene TRBV4-3 combines with J gene TRBJ2-3; TRBD2 matches at 10 bases. Unmatched junction bases numbered 3, after V lost 0 bases and J lost 3 bases. The germline CDR1 and CDR2 sequences are LGHNA and YSLEER. The CDR3 has 16 residues. Here the CDR3 reads CASSQDRTSGTDTQYF. CDR3 in DNA: TGCGCCAGCAGCCAAGATCGGACTAGCGGAACAGATACGCAGTATTTT.

The chain has TRBV7-2 and TRBJ2-3, with 9 bases identical to TRBD2. CDR1 is SGHTA and CDR2 is FQGNSA in the germline V gene. The CDR3 is made up of 18 amino acids. Trimming at V came to 2 bases and at J to 0 bases, leaving 9 bases not matched to a gene. CDR3 nucleotide sequence: TGTGCCAGCAGCTTAAATTTAGCGGGGGCTACTAGCACAGATACGCAGTATTTT. Protein sequence: CASSLNLAGATSTDTQYF. Together with reference TRBV7-2 and TRBJ2-3, the CDR3 gives the full variable domain: GAGVSQSPSNKVTEKGKDVELRCDPISGHTALYWYRQSLGQGLEFLIYFQGNSAPDKSGLPSDRFSAERTGGSVSTLTIQRTQQEDSAVYLCASSLNLAGATSTDTQYFGPGTRLTVL.

This chain uses TRBV27 with TRBJ1-1; D ambiguous. V was pared by 3 bases and J by 4 bases, with 6 bases between. This CDR3 has 12 residues. CDR1 is MNHEY and CDR2 is SMNVEV in the germline V gene (reference sequence). The CDR3 here is CASSLRGTEAFF. CDR3 nucleotide sequence: TGTGCCAGCAGTTTGCGGGGCACTGAAGCTTTCTTT.

The chain recombines TRBV7-3 with TRBJ2-3, with 12 positions matching TRBD2. From germline, CDR1 is SGHTA and CDR2 FQGTGA. The V gene end was trimmed by 5 bases and the J gene end by 2 bases; junction bases not matched to a gene: 5. The CDR3 runs 16 residues. This CDR3 is CASSARTSGITDTQYF. The CDR3 bases are TGTGCCAGCAGCGCCCGGACTAGCGGGATCACAGATACGCAGTATTTT.

The gene calls are TRBV18 and TRBJ1-3, with D perhaps TRBD1 (6 bases). With 11 bases removed from V and 0 bases from J, the gap between germline ends came to 14 bases. Looked up from germline, CDR1 is KGHSH and CDR2 is LQKENI. There are 14 residues in the CDR3. CDR3 region: CAGRGQSSGNTIYF. CDR3 DNA: TGTGCCGGCCGAGGACAGAGCTCTGGAAACACCATATATTTT.

The J gene is TRBJ1-4, the V gene TRBV4-1; D is possibly TRBD1 (5 bases). Germline V gives CDR1 MGHRA, CDR2 YSYEKL. The V end was cut by 6 bases, the J end by 4 bases, with 6 bases between. The CDR3 is made up of 12 amino acids. The CDR3 nucleotides are TGCGCCAGCAGGACAGTTAATGAAAAACTGTTTTTT. Translation: CASRTVNEKLFF.

The V call is TRBV6-5, the J call TRBJ1-1, with D possibly matching TRBD1 (5 bases). This CDR3 has 14 residues. The V end was cut by 0 bases, the J end by 10 bases, with 15 bases between. Germline V gene data show CDR1 as MNHEY and CDR2 as SVGAGI. In DNA, the CDR3 is TGTGCCAGCAGTTACTCCCGCGGACACGGCGGAGCTTTCTTT. Its translation: CASSYSRGHGGAFF.

V and J are TRBV28 and TRBJ2-7, with D hard to call. The CDR3 covers 12 residues. Germline-derived CDR1 and CDR2 are MDHEN and SYDVKM. V lost 5 bases and J lost 6, with 11 bases in between. The CDR3 sequence: CASSRDPSEQYF. The CDR3 DNA follows: TGTGCCAGCAGTCGAGATCCTTCCGAGCAGTACTTC.

V usage is TRBV7-9 and J usage is TRBJ1-1, with a weak D call TRBD1 (6 bases). Germline CDR1 is SEHNR and CDR2 is FQNEAQ (reference sequence). The CDR3 totals 16 residues. Deletions cut 4 bases from V and 1 base from J, with 16 bases between. The DNA of the CDR3 is TGTGCCAGCAGCTCAAGGGGGTTTGCAAGGAACACTGAAGCTTTCTTT. It codes for CASSSRGFARNTEAFF.

CDR3 region: CASSIDTGYTEAFF. In nucleotides, the CDR3 is TGTGCCAGCAGTATCGACACAGGCTACACTGAAGCTTTCTTT. This chain connects TRBV27 to TRBJ1-1; a possible D gene is TRBD1 (5 bases). V was shortened by 5 bases and J by 3 bases, with 13 bases between the two germline ends. This CDR3 is 14 amino acids long. CDR1 and CDR2 from the germline V gene are MNHEY and SMNVEV (reference sequence).

This clone appeared a single time. This chain uses TRBV19 with TRBJ1-5, with D possibly TRBD1 on 6 matching bases. The length of the CDR3 is 13 residues. V was pared by 6 bases and J by 7 bases, with 13 bases between. CDR1 LNHDA and CDR2 SQIVND come from the germline V gene (reference sequence). The chain's CDR3 is CASSQATGQPQHF. The CDR3 nucleotides read TGTGCCAGTAGCCAAGCGACAGGACAGCCCCAGCATTTT.

This chain uses TRBV2 with TRBJ1-5; D not certain. This CDR3 has 14 amino acids. CDR1 and CDR2 (germline): SNHLY, FYNNEI. V was shortened by 2 bases and J by 2 bases, with 7 bases between the two germline ends. The CDR3 nucleotides read TGTGCCAGCAGTGAAACAGCCCGCAATCAGCCCCAGCATTTT. It yields the protein CASSETARNQPQHF.

V gene TRBV7-8 combines with J gene TRBJ1-1; 10 bases map to TRBD1. The V gene end was trimmed by 5 bases and the J gene end by 3 bases; junction bases not matched to a gene: 9. The CDR3 totals 16 residues. Germline assignment: CDR1 SGHVS and CDR2 FQNEAQ. CDR3 nucleotide sequence: TGTGCCAGCAGCGGCCGGGACAGGGGATTTGACACTGAAGCTTTCTTT. Its translation: CASSGRDRGFDTEAFF.

This clone was detected once. This chain links TRBV7-9 with TRBJ2-7; perhaps TRBD1 as D (5 bases). CDR1 and CDR2 (germline): SEHNR, FQNEAQ (reference sequence). V lost 4 bases, J lost 3 bases, and 7 bases lay in between. CDR3 length equals 12 residues. CDR3 nucleotide sequence: TGTGCCAGCAGCTGGGGCAGCTACGAGCAGTACTTC. This gives the protein CASSWGSYEQYF.

J is TRBJ2-2 and V is TRBV10-3; TRBD1 agrees at 7 bases. CDR3 length equals 13 residues. J lost 7 bases, V lost 5 bases, and 4 bases had no gene match. Per the germline V gene, CDR1 is ENHRY and CDR2 is SYGVKD. CDR3 region: CAISTGVNGELFF. CDR3 bases: TGTGCCATCAGTACAGGGGTGAACGGGGAGCTGTTTTTT.

The rearrangement joins TRBV7-9 to TRBJ2-5; TRBD2 might be the D (5 bases). The CDR3 contains 13 residues. CDR1 and CDR2 (germline): SEHNR, FQNEAQ (reference sequence). The V and J ends lost 3 bases and 5 bases respectively, with 10 bases between them. The CDR3 nucleotides are TGTGCCAGCAGCTTTAGCCGGGGTGAGACCCAGTACTTC. This encodes CASSFSRGETQYF.

The chain is built from TRBV12-3 or TRBV12-4 and TRBJ2-3; maybe TRBD2 (5 bases). The CDR3 is made up of 13 amino acids. Between the trimmed V and J ends, which lost 6 bases and 8 bases, there was a span of 15 bases. CDR3 residues: CASRPDEEATQYF. CDR3 nucleotide sequence: TGTGCCAGCAGGCCCGACGAGGAGGCTACGCAGTATTTT.

V and J are TRBV4-3 and TRBJ1-1; 7 bases fit TRBD1. The CDR3 covers 14 residues. With V trimmed by 0 bases and J by 5 bases, 3 bases remained unmatched. From germline, CDR1 is LGHNA and CDR2 YSLEER. The CDR3 sequence: CASSQDSQGTEAFF. CDR3 DNA: TGCGCCAGCAGCCAAGATTCACAGGGGACTGAAGCTTTCTTT.

The rearrangement links TRBV7-3 to TRBJ1-5; maybe TRBD1 (5 bases). The germline gives CDR1 SGHTA, CDR2 FQGTGA. The V end lost 1 base, the J end lost 3 bases, and 13 bases lay between the germline ends. This CDR3 has 16 residues. The CDR3 protein is CASSLRGEGYNQPQHF. CDR3 sequence (DNA): TGTGCCAGCAGCTTAAGGGGGGAGGGGTACAATCAGCCCCAGCATTTT.